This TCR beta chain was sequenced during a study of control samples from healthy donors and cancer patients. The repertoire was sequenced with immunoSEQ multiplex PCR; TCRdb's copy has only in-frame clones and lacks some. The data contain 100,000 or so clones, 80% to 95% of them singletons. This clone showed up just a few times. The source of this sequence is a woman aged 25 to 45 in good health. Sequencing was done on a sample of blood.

CDR3 bases: TGTGCCAGCAGCGGACAGGGAGGGAATGAAAAACTGTTTTTT. This sequence encodes CASSGQGGNEKLFF. The chain recombines TRBV3-1 (or the pseudogene TRBV3-2) with TRBJ1-4; 8 bases match TRBD1. Germline V gives CDR1 LGHDT, CDR2 YNNKEL (reference sequence). This CDR3 contains 14 residues. With 5 bases clipped from V and 5 bases from J, the junction kept 4 bases outside the gene matches.